This entry lists 9 T cell receptor beta chains sequenced from one sample in a study of blood T cell repertoires in COVID-19. Some clones are missing from TCRdb's copy, which holds only in-frame ones; the method was immunoSEQ multiplex PCR. This table holds 70,000 or so clones, 86% found once. The sample consisted of peripheral blood. The receptors come from a man under 40 with acute or convalescent COVID-19.

This sequence joins TRBV6-5 and TRBJ1-5; tentative D call: TRBD1 (5 bases). The CDR3 covers 13 residues. In germline, CDR1 is MNHEY, CDR2 SVGAGI. Trimming took off 7 bases at V and 5 bases at J, with 12 bases between the two ends. Here the CDR3 DNA reads TGTGCCAGCATTAAAGGGGTTCATCAGCCCCAGCATTTT. It encodes CASIKGVHQPQHF.

The rearrangement joins TRBV7-2 to TRBJ1-1; D call uncertain. CDR1 is SGHTA, CDR2 FQGNSA, per germline. This CDR3 has 13 amino acids. Between the trimmed V and J ends, which lost 5 bases and 3 bases, there was a span of 10 bases. Here the CDR3 DNA reads TGTGCCAGCAGCCAGTCCCGGGACACTGAAGCTTTCTTT. This translates into CASSQSRDTEAFF.

This clone has only a few counts. V and J are TRBV18 and TRBJ1-1; 9 positions agree with TRBD1. The CDR3 length is 16 residues. With 3 bases clipped from V and 0 bases from J, the junction kept 5 bases outside the gene matches. Germline V CDR1 and CDR2: KGHSH, LQKENI. CDR3 sequence reads: CASSPGQGWMNTEAFF. DNA of the CDR3: TGTGCCAGCTCACCCGGACAGGGGTGGATGAACACTGAAGCTTTCTTT.

This rearrangement joins TRBV5-1 to TRBJ1-1, with TRBD1 identical over 10 bases. This CDR3 has 14 residues. The V gene end was trimmed by 3 bases and the J gene end by 2 bases; junction bases not matched to a gene: 1. Germline CDR1 is SGHRS and CDR2 is YFSETQ. DNA of the CDR3: TGCGCCAGCAGCTCGACAGGGGGCAACACTGAAGCTTTCTTT. As protein: CASSSTGGNTEAFF. The full variable domain, with the rest looked up from reference TRBV5-1 and TRBJ1-1, is KAGVTQTPRYLIKTRGQQVTLSCSPISGHRSVSWYQQTPGQGLQFLFEYFSETQRNKGNFPGRFSGRQFSNSRSEMNVSTLELGDSALYLCASSSTGGNTEAFFGQGTRLTVV.

This clone was seen a single time. As DNA, the CDR3 is TGTGCCATCAGTGAGTTAAGGGGGCGCACAGATACGCAGTATTTT. This translates into CAISELRGRTDTQYF. The chain couples TRBV10-3 to TRBJ2-3; the match to TRBD1 covers 7 bases. This CDR3 region has 15 residues. The germline V gene has CDR1 ENHRY and CDR2 SYGVKD. V shed 1 base and J 1 base; nucleotides not matched to a gene: 2.

The chain links TRBV5-1 to TRBJ2-2; 9 bases agree with TRBD2. The junction had 1 base not matched to a gene; V was cut back by 3 bases and J by 1 base. CDR3 size: 15 residues. Germline assignment: CDR1 SGHRS and CDR2 YFSETQ. CDR3 residues: CASSSAGGNTGELFF. The CDR3 nucleotides are TGCGCCAGCAGCTCAGCGGGGGGGAACACCGGGGAGCTGTTTTTT.

This rearrangement joins TRBV9 to TRBJ2-5; 7 bases are a match to TRBD1. Trimming removed 0 bases from V and 5 bases from J; junction bases left unmatched: 4. Germline V CDR1 and CDR2: SGDLS, YYNGEE. CDR3 length equals 14 residues. The CDR3 coding sequence is TGTGCCAGCAGCGTAGCTCAGGGGGAGGAGACCCAGTACTTC. Its translation: CASSVAQGEETQYF.

The chain is built from TRBV2 and TRBJ1-5, with D possibly matching TRBD1 (6 bases). Germline-derived CDR1 and CDR2 are SNHLY and FYNNEI. There are 13 residues in the CDR3. V lost 6 bases and J lost 3, with 9 bases in between. As DNA, the CDR3 is TGTGCCAGCAGCACAGGGCTCAATCAGCCCCAGCATTTT. Protein sequence: CASSTGLNQPQHF.

This chain joins TRBV3-1 (or the pseudogene TRBV3-2) and TRBJ2-7, with TRBD1 matching 7 bases. The CDR3 consists of 14 residues. Losses at the gene ends were 0 bases for V and 7 bases for J; bases not matched to a gene: 6. Germline CDR1 LGHDT, CDR2 YNNKEL (reference sequence). The CDR3 nucleotides are TGTGCCAGCAGCCAAGATAGGACAGGAGGAGAGCAGTACTTC. This gives the protein CASSQDRTGGEQYF.